This is a list of T cell receptor beta chains from one sample in a study of blood T cell dynamics during melanoma immunotherapy. Generated by immunoSEQ multiplex PCR, the TCRdb table keeps only in-frame clones and is missing some. The sample has about 11,000 clones; around 90% are singletons. The sample consisted of blood, taken from a patient treated with checkpoint blockade. Receptor source: a human donor with melanoma. The CDR3 runs from the conserved cysteine through the conserved F or W. The order of the fields is clone size, D gene, V gene, J gene, CDR3 DNA, CDR3 protein. The D gene is left open where the match is weak. The size entry is marked missing in some rows and otherwise reads once, few, many or a size class.

NA	NA	TRBV7-9	TRBJ1-2	TGTGCCAGCAGCTTAGCGCGGGGGGGCGGCCCCTATGGCTACACCTTC	CASSLARGGGPYGYTF
NA	NA	TRBV2	TRBJ2-3	TGTGCCAGCAGGGAGAGGGCAGATACGCAGTATTTT	CASRERADTQYF
NA	TRBD1	TRBV7-8	TRBJ2-7	TGTGCCAGCAGCTATACAGGGGACGAGCAGTACTTC	CASSYTGDEQYF
NA	NA	TRBV5-4	TRBJ1-2	TGTGCCAGCAGCTTGGGGGTGGCTAACTATGGCTACACCTTC	CASSLGVANYGYTF
NA	TRBD1	TRBV6-5	TRBJ1-4	TGTGCCAGCAGCCACGCCAGGGGGCGCGGGGAAAAACTGTTTTTT	CASSHARGRGEKLFF
NA	TRBD1	TRBV19	TRBJ2-7	TGTGCCAGTAGTAGGGACAGGGAGGGGATAGACGAGCAGTACTTC	CASSRDREGIDEQYF
NA	TRBD1	TRBV6-6	TRBJ2-5	TGTGCCAGCAGTCCACCCGGGACAGGGAAAGAGACCCAGTACTTC	CASSPPGTGKETQYF
NA	TRBD1	TRBV11-1	TRBJ2-6	TGTGCCAGCAGCCAACCGGGACAGGACTCTGGGGCCAACGTCCTGACTTTC	CASSQPGQDSGANVLTF
NA	TRBD1	TRBV6-5	TRBJ1-5	TGTGCCAGCAGTCAGGGGGATCCAGGCAATCAGCCCCAGCATTTT	CASSQGDPGNQPQHF
NA	NA	TRBV11-2	TRBJ1-2	TGTGCCAGCAATTTCCTCGGGGGGTTTCAATATGGCTACACCTTC	CASNFLGGFQYGYTF
NA	NA	TRBV7-2	TRBJ1-3	TGTGCCAGCAGCTTTGAGCCCCGGCGGCCTGGAAACACCATATATTTT	CASSFEPRRPGNTIYF
NA	NA	TRBV2	TRBJ1-2	TGTGCCAGCAGTGAAGCGCTTGTTTCAGGGTACGGCTACACCTTC	CASSEALVSGYGYTF
NA	NA	TRBV9	TRBJ1-3	TGTGCCAGCAGCGTGGGCTCAGACTCTGGAAACACCATATATTTT	CASSVGSDSGNTIYF
NA	NA	TRBV19	TRBJ1-1	TGTGCCAGTAGGCTCGGCAGAGTTGAAGCTTTCTTT	CASRLGRVEAFF
NA	TRBD1	TRBV5-1	TRBJ1-4	TGCGCCAGCAGCCAGGACAGGGGACATGAAAAACTGTTTTTT	CASSQDRGHEKLFF
NA	TRBD2	TRBV2	TRBJ2-5	TGTGCCAGCAGCGGGGACTACCGAGAGACCCAGTACTTC	CASSGDYRETQYF
few	NA	TRBV28	TRBJ1-6	TGTGCCAGCACCGAGGGGCCGCCCAATAATTCACCCCTCCACTTT	CASTEGPPNNSPLHF
NA	NA	TRBV19	TRBJ2-1	TGTGCCAGTACAGACCTTTACAATGAGCAGTTCTTC	CASTDLYNEQFF
NA	NA	TRBV7-3	TRBJ2-5	TGTGCCAGCAGCTTGATGGGAGGAAGCCAAGAGACCCAGTACTTC	CASSLMGGSQETQYF
NA	NA	TRBV7-9	TRBJ2-1	TGTGCCAGCAGCTTGCTTTCGGGACCCTACAATGAGCAGTTCTTC	CASSLLSGPYNEQFF
NA	TRBD2	TRBV13	TRBJ2-7	TGTGCCAGCAGCCTCTTACGGGGGGGCAACGAGCAGTACTTC	CASSLLRGGNEQYF
NA	NA	TRBV5-1	TRBJ2-7	TGCGCCAGCAGCTTGGGCGGGGTCCGCTACTACGAGCAGTACTTC	CASSLGGVRYYEQYF
NA	TRBD2	TRBV6-6	TRBJ2-1	TGTGCCAGCAGTTCCCGGACTAGCGGGAAGAATGAGCAGTTCTTC	CASSSRTSGKNEQFF
NA	TRBD2	TRBV18	TRBJ2-3	TGTGCCAGCTCACCACTAGCGGGAGTTACAGATACGCAGTATTTT	CASSPLAGVTDTQYF
NA	TRBD2	TRBV29-1	TRBJ2-1	TGCAGCTCCACCAGGGAGGGCATTTACAATGAGCAGTTCTTC	CSSTREGIYNEQFF
NA	NA	TRBV2	TRBJ1-2	TGTGCCAGCAGTCCGGAGTGGGGCTACACCTTC	CASSPEWGYTF
NA	NA	TRBV5-1	TRBJ1-1	TGCGCCAGCAGCTTGGTGGCGAACACTGAAGCTTTCTTT	CASSLVANTEAFF
NA	NA	TRBV27	TRBJ1-1	TGTGCCAGCGCCGGGACTCAAGCTTTCTTT	CASAGTQAFF
NA	NA	TRBV7-9	TRBJ1-1	TGTGCCAGCAGCCCATGGGGAGGGGTGGACACTGAAGCTTTCTTT	CASSPWGGVDTEAFF
NA	NA	TRBV9	TRBJ2-5	TGTGCCAGCAGCGTGGGGGGAACCCAAGAGACCCAGTACTTC	CASSVGGTQETQYF
NA	TRBD2	TRBV5-1	TRBJ2-7	TGCGCCAGCAGCCCCCCTAGCGGTAGCAGCTCCTACGAGCAGTACTTC	CASSPPSGSSSYEQYF
NA	TRBD2	TRBV2	TRBJ2-2	TGTGCCAGCAGTGGTCGCTCTAGCGGGAACTCCGGGGAGCTGTTTTTT	CASSGRSSGNSGELFF
few	NA	TRBV28	TRBJ2-4	TGTGCCAGCAGCTCTGGGGCGCTAAACATTCAGTACTTC	CASSSGALNIQYF
NA	NA	TRBV4-1	TRBJ2-5	TGCGCCAGCAGCCAAGAGACAGTCCAAGAGACCCAGTACTTC	CASSQETVQETQYF
NA	NA	TRBV7-9	TRBJ1-1	TGTGCCAGCAGCACCGGCCTCAACACTGAAGCTTTCTTT	CASSTGLNTEAFF
once	TRBD1	TRBV18	TRBJ1-3	TGTGCCAGCTCACCCGGGACAGGGGAAAACACCATATATTTT	CASSPGTGENTIYF
NA	NA	TRBV9	TRBJ2-4	TGTGCCAGCAGAACAGGCAGGGGGGGCATTCAGTACTTC	CASRTGRGGIQYF
few	NA	TRBV27	TRBJ2-7	TGTGCCAGCAGTCCGTGGACGGGGGCCTACGAGCAGTACTTC	CASSPWTGAYEQYF
NA	TRBD1	TRBV19	TRBJ1-2	TGTGCCAGTAGTGCCCGGACAGGGCGATCTGGGGGCTACACCTTC	CASSARTGRSGGYTF
NA	TRBD1	TRBV28	TRBJ1-2	TGTGCCAGCAGTTTCCCCGGGACAGGGCCCAACTATGGCTACACCTTC	CASSFPGTGPNYGYTF
NA	NA	TRBV18	TRBJ1-1	TGTGCCAGCTCACCAAATTCCAACACTGAAGCTTTCTTT	CASSPNSNTEAFF
NA	TRBD2	TRBV11-1	TRBJ2-7	TGTGCCAGCACCCCGGGACTAGCGGGAGTACGGCAGTACTTC	CASTPGLAGVRQYF
NA	NA	TRBV12-5	TRBJ2-3	TGTGCTAGTGGTTTGGAGGCCCGCACAGATACGCAGTATTTT	CASGLEARTDTQYF
once	NA	TRBV5-6	TRBJ2-7	TGTGCCAGCAGCGGAAGACAGACGAGTTACGAGCAGTACTTC	CASSGRQTSYEQYF
NA	NA	TRBV5-1	TRBJ1-4	TGCGCCAGCAGCTTGGCGGCAGGGCCTAATGAAAAACTGTTTTTT	CASSLAAGPNEKLFF
NA	NA	TRBV15	TRBJ1-1	TGTGCCACCAGCAGGGCGGGTTCCCTGAACACTGAAGCTTTCTTT	CATSRAGSLNTEAFF
NA	NA	TRBV5-4	TRBJ1-3	TGTGCCAGCAGCACGTGGTCGACCTACTCTGGAAACACCATATATTTT	CASSTWSTYSGNTIYF
NA	NA	TRBV6-4	TRBJ2-3	TGTGCCAGCAGTGAGGGGTTTCGCACAGATACGCAGTATTTT	CASSEGFRTDTQYF
NA	TRBD2	TRBV7-7	TRBJ2-1	TGTGCTAGCAGCTCCGGACTAGCGGCCTACAATGAGCAGTTCTTC	CASSSGLAAYNEQFF
NA	NA	TRBV7-9	TRBJ1-2	TGTGCCAGCAGCCCGGGACTTCATCTTAGATATGGCTACACCTTC	CASSPGLHLRYGYTF
NA	TRBD1	TRBV5-8	TRBJ2-7	TGTGCCAGCAGCAGGGACAGCCCTTCCTACGAGCAGTACTTC	CASSRDSPSYEQYF
NA	NA	TRBV5-1	TRBJ2-6	TGCGCCAGCAGCTCAGGACAGACCTCTGGGGCCAACGTCCTGACTTTC	CASSSGQTSGANVLTF
few	TRBD2	TRBV28	TRBJ2-3	TGTGCCAGCAGTTTATGGGGTAGCGGGAGGACCGGAGATACGCAGTATTTT	CASSLWGSGRTGDTQYF
NA	NA	TRBV18	TRBJ2-7	TGTGCCAGCTCACCATTAGCCCCCGGGACGGGCCAGCGGGAGCAGTACTTC	CASSPLAPGTGQREQYF